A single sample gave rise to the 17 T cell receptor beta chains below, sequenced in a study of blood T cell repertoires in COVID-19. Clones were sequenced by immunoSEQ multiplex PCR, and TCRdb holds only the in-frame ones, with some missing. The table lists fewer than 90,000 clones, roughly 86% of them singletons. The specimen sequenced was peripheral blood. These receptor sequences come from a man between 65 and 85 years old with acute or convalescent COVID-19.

CDR3 DNA sequence: TGTGCCAGCAGCTTGGACCCGAGGGGGATACTAGCGGGAGGCACTGGGGAGCAGTTCTTC. Translating gives CASSLDPRGILAGGTGEQFF. The rearrangement joins TRBV7-8 to TRBJ2-1; 12 nucleotides line up with TRBD2. Germline CDR1 is SGHVS and CDR2 is FQNEAQ. Trimming removed 3 bases from V and 10 bases from J; junction bases left unmatched: 22. The CDR3 loop spans 20 amino acids.

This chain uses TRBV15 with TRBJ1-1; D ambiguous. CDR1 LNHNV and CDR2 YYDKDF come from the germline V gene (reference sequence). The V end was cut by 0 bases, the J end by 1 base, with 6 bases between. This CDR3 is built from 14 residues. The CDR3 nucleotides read TGTGCCACCAGCAGAGATTCCCAGAACACTGAAGCTTTCTTT. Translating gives CATSRDSQNTEAFF.

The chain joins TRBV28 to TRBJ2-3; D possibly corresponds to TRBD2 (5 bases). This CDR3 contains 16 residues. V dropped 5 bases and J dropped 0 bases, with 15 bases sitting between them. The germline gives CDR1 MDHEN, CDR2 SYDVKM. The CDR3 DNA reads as TGTGCCAGCAGTCCACTAGGCGGGCCTAGCACAGATACGCAGTATTTT. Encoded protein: CASSPLGGPSTDTQYF. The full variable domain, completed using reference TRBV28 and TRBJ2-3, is DVKVTQSSRYLVKRTGEKVFLECVQDMDHENMFWYRQDPGLGLRLIYFSYDVKMKEKGDIPEGYSVSREKKERFSLILESASTNQTSMYLCASSPLGGPSTDTQYFGPGTRLTVL.

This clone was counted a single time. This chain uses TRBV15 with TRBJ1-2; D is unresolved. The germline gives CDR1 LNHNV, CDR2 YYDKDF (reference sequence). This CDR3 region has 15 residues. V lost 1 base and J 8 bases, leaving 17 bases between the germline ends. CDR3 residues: CATSRVATRVVGYTF. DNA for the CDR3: TGTGCCACCAGCAGAGTAGCCACACGGGTAGTGGGCTACACCTTC.

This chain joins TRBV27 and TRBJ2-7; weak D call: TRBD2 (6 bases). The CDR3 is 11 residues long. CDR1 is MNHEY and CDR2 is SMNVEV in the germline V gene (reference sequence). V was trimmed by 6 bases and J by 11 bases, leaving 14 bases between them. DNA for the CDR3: TGTGCCAGCAGCCTCGGGAGTAGGGAGTACTTC. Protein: CASSLGSREYF.

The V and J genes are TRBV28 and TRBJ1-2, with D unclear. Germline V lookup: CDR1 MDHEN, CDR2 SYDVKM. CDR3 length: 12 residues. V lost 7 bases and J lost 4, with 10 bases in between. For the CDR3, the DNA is TGTGCCAGCAAGAACAGACGCTATGGCTACACCTTC. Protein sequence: CASKNRRYGYTF.

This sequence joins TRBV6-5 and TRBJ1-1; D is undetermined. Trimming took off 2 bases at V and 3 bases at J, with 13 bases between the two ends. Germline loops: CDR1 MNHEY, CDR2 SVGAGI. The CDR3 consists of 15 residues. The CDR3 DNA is TGTGCCAGCAGTTACGGCCTGAACCGGGACACTGAAGCTTTCTTT. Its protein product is CASSYGLNRDTEAFF.

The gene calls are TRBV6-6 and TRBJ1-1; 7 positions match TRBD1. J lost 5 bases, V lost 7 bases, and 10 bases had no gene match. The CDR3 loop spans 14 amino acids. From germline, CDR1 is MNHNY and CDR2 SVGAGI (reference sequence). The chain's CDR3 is CASNQQGTVTEAFF. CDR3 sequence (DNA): TGTGCCAGCAACCAACAGGGGACGGTGACTGAAGCTTTCTTT.

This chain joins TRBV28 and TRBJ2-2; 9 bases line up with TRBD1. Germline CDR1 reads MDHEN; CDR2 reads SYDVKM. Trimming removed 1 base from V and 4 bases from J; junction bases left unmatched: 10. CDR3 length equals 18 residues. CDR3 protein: CASSLSGRGTGTTGELFF. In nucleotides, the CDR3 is TGTGCCAGCAGTTTATCCGGGCGAGGGACAGGGACCACCGGGGAGCTGTTTTTT.

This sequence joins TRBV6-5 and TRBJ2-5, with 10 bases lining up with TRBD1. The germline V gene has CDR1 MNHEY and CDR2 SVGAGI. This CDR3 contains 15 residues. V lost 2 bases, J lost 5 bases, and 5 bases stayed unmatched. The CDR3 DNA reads TGTGCCAGCAGTTACGCGGGACAGGGGTTGGAGACCCAGTACTTC. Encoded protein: CASSYAGQGLETQYF.

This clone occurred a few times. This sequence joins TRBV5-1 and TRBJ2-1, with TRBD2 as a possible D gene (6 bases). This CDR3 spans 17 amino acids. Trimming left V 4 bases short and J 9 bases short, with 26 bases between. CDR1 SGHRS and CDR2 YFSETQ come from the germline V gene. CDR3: CASSLTSNRAVLGEQFF. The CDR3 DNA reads TGCGCCAGCAGCCTGACTAGTAATCGGGCCGTACTTGGTGAGCAGTTCTTC.

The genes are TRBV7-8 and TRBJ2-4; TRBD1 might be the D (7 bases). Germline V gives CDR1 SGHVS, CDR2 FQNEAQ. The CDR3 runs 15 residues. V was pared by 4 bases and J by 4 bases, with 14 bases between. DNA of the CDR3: TGTGCCAGCAGCTCACGCGGGACAGCAAAAAACATTCAGTACTTC. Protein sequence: CASSSRGTAKNIQYF.

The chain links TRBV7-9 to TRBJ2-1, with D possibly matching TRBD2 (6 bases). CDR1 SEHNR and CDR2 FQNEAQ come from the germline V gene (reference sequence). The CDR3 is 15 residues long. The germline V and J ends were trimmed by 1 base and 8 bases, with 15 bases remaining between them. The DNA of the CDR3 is TGTGCCAGCAGCTTAGGCTCGGGAGAGCGCGATGAGCAGTTCTTC. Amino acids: CASSLGSGERDEQFF.

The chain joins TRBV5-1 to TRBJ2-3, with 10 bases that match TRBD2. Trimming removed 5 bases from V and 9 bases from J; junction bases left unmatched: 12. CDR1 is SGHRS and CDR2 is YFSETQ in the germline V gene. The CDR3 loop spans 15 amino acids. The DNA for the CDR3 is TGCGCCAGCAGTCAAAGTAGCGGGGGGTCTCCGACGCAGTATTTT. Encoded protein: CASSQSSGGSPTQYF.

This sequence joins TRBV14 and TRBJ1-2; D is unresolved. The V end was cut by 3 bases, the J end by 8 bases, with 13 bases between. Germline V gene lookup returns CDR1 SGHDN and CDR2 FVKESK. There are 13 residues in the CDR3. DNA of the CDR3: TGTGCCAGCAGCCAGATAGCCTCGGCGGGCTACACCTTC. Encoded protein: CASSQIASAGYTF. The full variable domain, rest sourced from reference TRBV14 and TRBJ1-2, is EAGVTQFPSHSVIEKGQTVTLRCDPISGHDNLYWYRRVMGKEIKFLLHFVKESKQDESGMPNNRFLAERTGGTYSTLKVQPAELEDSGVYFCASSQIASAGYTFGSGTRLTVV.

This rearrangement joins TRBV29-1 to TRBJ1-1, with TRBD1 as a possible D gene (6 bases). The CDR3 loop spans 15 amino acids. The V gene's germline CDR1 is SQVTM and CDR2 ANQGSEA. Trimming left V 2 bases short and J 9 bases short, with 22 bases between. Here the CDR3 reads CSVEYSQGPRPKAFF. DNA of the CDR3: TGCAGCGTTGAATATTCCCAGGGGCCGAGACCCAAAGCTTTCTTT.

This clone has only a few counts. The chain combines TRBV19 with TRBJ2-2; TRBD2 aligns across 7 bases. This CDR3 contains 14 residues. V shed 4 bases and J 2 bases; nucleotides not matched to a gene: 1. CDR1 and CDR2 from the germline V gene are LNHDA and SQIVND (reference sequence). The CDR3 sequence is CASSTSGNTGELFF. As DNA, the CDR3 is TGTGCCAGTAGTACTAGCGGTAACACCGGGGAGCTGTTTTTT.